A single sample is the source of the 13 T cell receptor beta chains below, sequenced in a study of blood T cell repertoires in COVID-19. Produced via immunoSEQ multiplex PCR; TCRdb's table is partial and in-frame only. The sample consists of 20,000 to 25,000 clones, 70% to 90% of them appearing once. The sequencing input was peripheral blood. The receptors shown here come from a woman older than 75 with active COVID-19.

This CDR3 is CATCGPRLAGGSTDTQYF. In DNA, the CDR3 is TGTGCCACCTGCGGGCCGCGACTAGCGGGGGGGAGCACAGATACGCAGTATTTT. V gene TRBV28 combines with J gene TRBJ2-3; the match to TRBD2 covers 14 bases. The germline CDR1 and CDR2 sequences are MDHEN and SYDVKM. The CDR3 spans 18 residues. With V trimmed by 10 bases and J by 0 bases, 12 bases remained unmatched.

The chain is built from TRBV21-1 and TRBJ2-7; TRBD1 is the table's D call, not checked against the DNA. TRBV21-1 is classified as a pseudogene. This CDR3 has 14 residues. This CDR3 reads CATSGTARPYEQYF. In DNA form, the CDR3 reads TGTGCCACCTCCGGGACAGCCCGTCCTTACGAGCAGTACTTC.

This clone was seen once. J is TRBJ1-1 and V is TRBV7-9; 9 bases match TRBD1. V dropped 4 bases and J dropped 2; count of bases not matched to a gene: 2. This CDR3 spans 14 amino acids. Germline V lookup: CDR1 SEHNR, CDR2 FQNEAQ (reference sequence). The CDR3: CASSSGQGNTEAFF. The CDR3 bases are TGTGCCAGCAGCTCGGGACAGGGAAACACTGAAGCTTTCTTT.

This chain joins TRBV11-2 and TRBJ1-2; TRBD1 matches 8 bases. The CDR3 loop spans 14 amino acids. V gave up 1 base and J gave up 6 bases; unmatched junction bases: 4. Germline CDR1 reads SGHAT; CDR2 reads FQNNGV. The CDR3 sequence is CASSLGPTGDGYTF. In DNA form, the CDR3 reads TGTGCCAGCAGCTTAGGCCCGACAGGGGATGGCTACACCTTC.

The rearrangement uses TRBV20-1 and TRBJ1-2; D remains unclear. This CDR3 region has 11 residues. The germline V gene has CDR1 DFQATT and CDR2 SNEGSKA (reference sequence). V was cut by 3 bases and J by 4 bases, with 6 bases left in between. The chain's CDR3 is CSASSGYGYTF. DNA of the CDR3: TGCAGTGCTAGCTCCGGCTATGGCTACACCTTC.

The chain carries TRBV30 and TRBJ1-5, with D possibly matching TRBD1 (5 bases). The CDR3 runs 15 residues. Per the germline V gene, CDR1 is GTSNPN and CDR2 is SVGIG (reference sequence). The germline V and J ends were trimmed by 0 bases and 7 bases, with 16 bases remaining between them. The DNA of the CDR3 is TGTGCCTGGAGTGTGGGGCAGGGCCCTCAACAGCCCCAGCATTTT. Amino acid sequence: CAWSVGQGPQQPQHF.

With regard to this clone: A junction boundary mismatches the germline segment, possibly from a read error. The gene calls are TRBV19 and TRBJ1-2, with unresolved D. Germline lookup yields CDR1 LNHDA and CDR2 SQIVND (reference sequence). The CDR3 contains 15 residues. The CDR3 region has the DNA TGTGCCAGTTATGGAACCCCGGCAGGCGACTATGACTACACCTTC. It encodes CASYGTPAGDYDYTF.

The CDR3 bases are TGTGCCAGCAGCTCTGAGACAGGTGGGAAAGGCTACACCTTC. Translated, it gives CASSSETGGKGYTF. The chain couples TRBV5-4 to TRBJ1-2, with D perhaps matching TRBD1 (6 bases). The germline V and J ends were trimmed by 3 bases and 8 bases, with 17 bases remaining between them. Germline assignment: CDR1 SGHNT and CDR2 YYREEE (reference sequence). The CDR3 totals 14 residues.

Only one count was recorded for this clone. This chain connects TRBV27 to TRBJ2-3; 10 nucleotides match TRBD1. This CDR3 has 17 amino acids. Trimming removed 6 bases from V and 9 bases from J; junction bases left unmatched: 18. From germline, CDR1 is MNHEY and CDR2 SMNVEV (reference sequence). CDR3 in amino acids: CASSFRAPGQGIATQYF. CDR3 DNA sequence: TGTGCCAGCAGCTTTAGGGCGCCGGGACAGGGGATCGCCACGCAGTATTTT.

This clone turned up a few times. V and J are TRBV5-1 and TRBJ2-2; 10 nucleotides agree with TRBD1. The length of the CDR3 is 15 residues. V lost 5 bases and J lost 4; bases outside the gene matches: 5. Germline loops: CDR1 SGHRS, CDR2 YFSETQ. The CDR3 loop is CASRGTGDLTGELFF. CDR3 nucleotides: TGCGCCAGCAGGGGGACAGGGGACCTCACCGGGGAGCTGTTTTTT.

The V gene is TRBV6-6, the J gene TRBJ1-5; D uncertain. V gave up 4 bases and J gave up 4 bases, with 17 bases separating them. This CDR3 contains 16 residues. CDR1 is MNHNY and CDR2 is SVGAGI in the germline V gene (reference sequence). The CDR3 reads CASSLTAAATNQPQHF. CDR3 DNA sequence: TGTGCCAGCAGTTTGACGGCGGCCGCCACGAATCAGCCCCAGCATTTT.

The chain employs TRBV3-1 (or the pseudogene TRBV3-2) and TRBJ2-1; D perhaps matches TRBD1 (7 bases). Trimming took 4 bases from V and 8 from J, leaving 15 bases between them. Germline loops: CDR1 LGHDT, CDR2 YNNKEL (reference sequence). This CDR3 has 14 amino acids. The CDR3: CASSLRGARDEQFF. The CDR3 DNA is TGTGCCAGCAGCCTCAGGGGGGCGAGGGATGAGCAGTTCTTC.

The count of this clone is one. This sequence joins TRBV30 and TRBJ2-7, with 9 bases aligning to TRBD1. Losses at the gene ends were 5 bases for V and 3 bases for J; bases not matched to a gene: 5. CDR1 and CDR2 (germline): GTSNPN, SVGIG (reference sequence). The CDR3 totals 13 residues. In DNA form, the CDR3 reads TGTGCCTGGGTAGGACAGGGGCGCTACGAGCAGTACTTC. It is translated as CAWVGQGRYEQYF.